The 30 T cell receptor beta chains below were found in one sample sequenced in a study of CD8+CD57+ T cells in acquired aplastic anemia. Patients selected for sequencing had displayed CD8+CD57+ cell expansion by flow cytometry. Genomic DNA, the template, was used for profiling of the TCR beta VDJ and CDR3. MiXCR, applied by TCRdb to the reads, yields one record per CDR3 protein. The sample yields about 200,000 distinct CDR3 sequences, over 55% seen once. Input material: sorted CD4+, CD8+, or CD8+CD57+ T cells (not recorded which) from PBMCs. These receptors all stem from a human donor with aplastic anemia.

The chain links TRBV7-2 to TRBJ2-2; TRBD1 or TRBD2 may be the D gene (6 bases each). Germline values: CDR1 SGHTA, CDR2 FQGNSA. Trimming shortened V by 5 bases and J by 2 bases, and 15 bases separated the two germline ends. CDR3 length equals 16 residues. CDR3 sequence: CASSKGGKGNTGELFF. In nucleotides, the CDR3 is TGTGCCAGCAGCAAGGGGGGCAAAGGAAACACCGGGGAGCTGTTTTTT.

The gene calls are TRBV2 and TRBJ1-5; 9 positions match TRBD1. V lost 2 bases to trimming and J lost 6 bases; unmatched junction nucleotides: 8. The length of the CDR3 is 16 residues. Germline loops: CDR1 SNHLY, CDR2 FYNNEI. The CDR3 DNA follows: TGTGCCAGCAGTGAAATGGGACAGGGCTTGGGTCAGCCCCAGCATTTT. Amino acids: CASSEMGQGLGQPQHF.

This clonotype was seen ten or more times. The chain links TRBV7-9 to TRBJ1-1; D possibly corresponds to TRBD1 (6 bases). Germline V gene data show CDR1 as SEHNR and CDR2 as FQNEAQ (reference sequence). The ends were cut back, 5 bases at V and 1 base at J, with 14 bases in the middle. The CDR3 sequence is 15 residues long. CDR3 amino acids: CASSETWGANTEAFF. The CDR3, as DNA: TGTGCCAGCAGCGAGACGTGGGGGGCGAACACTGAAGCTTTCTTT.

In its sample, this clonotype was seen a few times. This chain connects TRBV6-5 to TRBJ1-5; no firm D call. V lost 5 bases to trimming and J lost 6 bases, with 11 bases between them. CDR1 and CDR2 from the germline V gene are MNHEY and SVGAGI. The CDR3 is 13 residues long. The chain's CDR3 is CASSRRGGQPQHF. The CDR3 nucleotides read TGTGCCAGCAGTCGACGAGGCGGTCAGCCCCAGCATTTT.

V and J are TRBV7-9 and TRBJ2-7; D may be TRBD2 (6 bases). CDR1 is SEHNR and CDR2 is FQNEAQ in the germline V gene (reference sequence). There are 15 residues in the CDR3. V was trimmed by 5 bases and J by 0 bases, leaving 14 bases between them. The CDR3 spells CASSNWAGFSYEQYF. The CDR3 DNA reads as TGTGCCAGCAGCAACTGGGCGGGATTCTCCTACGAGCAGTACTTC.

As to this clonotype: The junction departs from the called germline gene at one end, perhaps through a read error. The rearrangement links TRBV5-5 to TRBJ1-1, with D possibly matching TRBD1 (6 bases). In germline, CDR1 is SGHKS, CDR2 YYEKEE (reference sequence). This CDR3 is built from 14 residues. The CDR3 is CASSLGTSHSEAFF. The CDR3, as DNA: TGCGCCAGCAGCTTGGGGACAAGTCACAGTGAAGCTTTCTTT. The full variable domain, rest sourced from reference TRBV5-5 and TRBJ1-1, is DAGVTQSPTHLIKTRGQQVTLRCSPISGHKSVSWYQQVLGQGPQFIFQYYEKEERGRGNFPDRFSARQFPNYSSELNVNALLLGDSALYLCASSLGTSHSEAFFGQGTRLTVV.

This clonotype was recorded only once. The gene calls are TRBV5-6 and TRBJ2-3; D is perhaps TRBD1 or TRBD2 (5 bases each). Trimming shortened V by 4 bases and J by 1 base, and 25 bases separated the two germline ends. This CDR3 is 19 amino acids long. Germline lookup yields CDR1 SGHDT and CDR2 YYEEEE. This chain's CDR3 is CASSQGTGTGVFGTDTQYF. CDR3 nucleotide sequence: TGTGCCAGCAGCCAAGGGACGGGCACCGGGGTTTTTGGCACAGATACGCAGTATTTT.

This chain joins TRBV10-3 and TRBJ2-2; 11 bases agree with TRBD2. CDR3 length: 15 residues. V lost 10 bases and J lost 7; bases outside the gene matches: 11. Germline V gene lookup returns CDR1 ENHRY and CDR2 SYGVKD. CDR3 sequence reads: CASSSTSGTYGELFF. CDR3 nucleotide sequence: TGTGCCAGCAGCTCGACTAGCGGGACGTACGGGGAGCTGTTTTTT.

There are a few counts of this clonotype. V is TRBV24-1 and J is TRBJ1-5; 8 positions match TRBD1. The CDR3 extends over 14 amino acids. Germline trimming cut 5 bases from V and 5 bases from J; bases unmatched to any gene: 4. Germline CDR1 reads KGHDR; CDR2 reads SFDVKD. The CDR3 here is CATSGQGADQPQHF. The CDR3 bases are TGTGCCACCAGTGGGCAGGGGGCAGATCAGCCCCAGCATTTT.

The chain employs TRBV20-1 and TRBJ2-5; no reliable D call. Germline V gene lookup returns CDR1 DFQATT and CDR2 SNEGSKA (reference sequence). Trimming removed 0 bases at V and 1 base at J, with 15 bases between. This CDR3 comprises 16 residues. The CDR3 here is CSARDRTEHFQETQYF. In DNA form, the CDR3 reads TGCAGTGCTAGAGATAGGACGGAGCACTTCCAAGAGACCCAGTACTTC.

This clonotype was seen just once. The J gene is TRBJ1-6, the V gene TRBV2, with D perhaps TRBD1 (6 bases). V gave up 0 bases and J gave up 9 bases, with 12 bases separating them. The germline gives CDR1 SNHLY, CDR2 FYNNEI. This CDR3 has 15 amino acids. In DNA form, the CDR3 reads TGTGCCAGCAGTGAAGCGCGGCAGGGGCTTTCACCCCTCCACTTT. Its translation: CASSEARQGLSPLHF. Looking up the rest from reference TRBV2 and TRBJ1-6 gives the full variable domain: EPEVTQTPSHQVTQMGQEVILRCVPISNHLYFYWYRQILGQKVEFLVSFYNNEISEKSEIFDDQFSVERPDGSNFTLKIRSTKLEDSAMYFCASSEARQGLSPLHFGNGTRLTVT.

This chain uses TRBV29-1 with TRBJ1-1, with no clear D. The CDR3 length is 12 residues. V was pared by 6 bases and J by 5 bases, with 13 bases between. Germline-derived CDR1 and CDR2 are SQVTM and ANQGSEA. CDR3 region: CSVMDPGTEAFF. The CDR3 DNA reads TGCAGCGTGATGGACCCGGGGACTGAAGCTTTCTTT.

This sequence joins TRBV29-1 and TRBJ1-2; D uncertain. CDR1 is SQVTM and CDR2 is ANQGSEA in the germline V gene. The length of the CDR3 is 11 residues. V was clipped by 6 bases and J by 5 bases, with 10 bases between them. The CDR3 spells CSVAGTYGYTF. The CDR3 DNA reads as TGCAGCGTGGCAGGTACTTATGGCTACACCTTC.

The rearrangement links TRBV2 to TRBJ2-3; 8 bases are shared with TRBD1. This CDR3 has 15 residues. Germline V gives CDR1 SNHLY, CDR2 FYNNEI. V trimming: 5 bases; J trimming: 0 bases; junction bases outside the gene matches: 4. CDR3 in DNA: TGTGCCAGCAGTTCCGACAGGGGCAGCACAGATACGCAGTATTTT. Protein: CASSSDRGSTDTQYF.

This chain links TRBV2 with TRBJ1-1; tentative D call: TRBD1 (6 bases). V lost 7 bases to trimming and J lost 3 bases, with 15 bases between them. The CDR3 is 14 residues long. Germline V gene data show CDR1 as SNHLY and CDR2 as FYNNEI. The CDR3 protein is CASTGAAGHTEAFF. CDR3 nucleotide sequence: TGTGCCAGCACAGGGGCGGCGGGGCACACTGAAGCTTTCTTT.

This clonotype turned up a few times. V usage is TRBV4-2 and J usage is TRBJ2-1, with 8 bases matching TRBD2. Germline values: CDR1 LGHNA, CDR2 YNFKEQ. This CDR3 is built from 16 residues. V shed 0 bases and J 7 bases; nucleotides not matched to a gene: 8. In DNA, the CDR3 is TGTGCCAGCAGCCAAGAATCGGGGGGGGCCGGGAATGAGCAGTTCTTC. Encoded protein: CASSQESGGAGNEQFF.

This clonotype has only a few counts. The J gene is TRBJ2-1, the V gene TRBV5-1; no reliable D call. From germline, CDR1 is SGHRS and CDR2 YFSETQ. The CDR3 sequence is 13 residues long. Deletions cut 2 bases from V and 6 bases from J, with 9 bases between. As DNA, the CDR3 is TGCGCCAGCAGCTTCCCGGAGCTCAATGAGCAGTTCTTC. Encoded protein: CASSFPELNEQFF.

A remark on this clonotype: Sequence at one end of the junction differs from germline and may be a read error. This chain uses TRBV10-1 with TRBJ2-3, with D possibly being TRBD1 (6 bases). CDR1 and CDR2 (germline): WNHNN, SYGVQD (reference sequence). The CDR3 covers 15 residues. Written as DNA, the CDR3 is TGCGCCAGCAGTGGTCAGGGGTACACATCAGATACGCAGTGTTTT. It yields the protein CASSGQGYTSDTQCF.

The CDR3 is CASSLELAGTGELFF. The CDR3 DNA is TGTGCCAGCAGCTTGGAACTAGCGGGGACCGGGGAGCTGTTTTTT. The chain combines TRBV7-9 with TRBJ2-2, with 10 positions matching TRBD2. There are 15 residues in the CDR3. Per the germline V gene, CDR1 is SEHNR and CDR2 is FQNEAQ (reference sequence). V shed 3 bases, J shed 5 bases, and the junction held 3 bases outside the gene matches.

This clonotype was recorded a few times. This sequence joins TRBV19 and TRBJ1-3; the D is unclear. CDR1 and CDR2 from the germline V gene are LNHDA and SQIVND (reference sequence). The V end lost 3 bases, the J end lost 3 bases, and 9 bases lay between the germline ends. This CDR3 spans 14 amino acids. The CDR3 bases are TGTGCCAGTAGTATCTCGAATCTTGGAAACACCATATATTTT. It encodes CASSISNLGNTIYF.

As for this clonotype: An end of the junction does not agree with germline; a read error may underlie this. The CDR3 protein is CASSLTDSGANVLTF. CDR3 DNA sequence: TGTGCCAGCAGCTTGACGGACTCTGGGGCCAACGTCCTGACTTTC. The chain links TRBV5-1 to TRBJ2-6; D gene ambiguous. The V gene's germline CDR1 is SGHRS and CDR2 YFSETQ. CDR3 size: 15 residues.

This CDR3 is CSAAASRLAGEEQYF. The CDR3 nucleotides read TGCAGTGCCGCCGCGTCCCGACTAGCGGGGGAAGAGCAGTACTTC. This rearrangement joins TRBV20-1 to TRBJ2-7, with TRBD2 matching 12 bases. Losses at the gene ends were 6 bases for V and 7 bases for J; bases not matched to a gene: 13. CDR3 length: 15 amino acids. Germline CDR1 and CDR2: DFQATT and SNEGSKA (reference sequence).

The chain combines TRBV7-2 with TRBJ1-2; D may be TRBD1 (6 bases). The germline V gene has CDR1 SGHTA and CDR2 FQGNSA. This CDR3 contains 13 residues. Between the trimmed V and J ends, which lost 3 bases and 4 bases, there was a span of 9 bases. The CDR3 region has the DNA TGTGCCAGCAGCTTGGGCAGGGGCTATGGCTACACCTTC. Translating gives CASSLGRGYGYTF.

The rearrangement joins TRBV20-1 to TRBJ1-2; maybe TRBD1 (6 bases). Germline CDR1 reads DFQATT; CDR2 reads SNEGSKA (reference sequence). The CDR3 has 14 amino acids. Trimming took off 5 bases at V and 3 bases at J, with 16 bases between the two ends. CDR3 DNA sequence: TGCAGTGCTGGCGCAGGGGCCCTTGACTATGGCTACACCTTC. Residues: CSAGAGALDYGYTF.

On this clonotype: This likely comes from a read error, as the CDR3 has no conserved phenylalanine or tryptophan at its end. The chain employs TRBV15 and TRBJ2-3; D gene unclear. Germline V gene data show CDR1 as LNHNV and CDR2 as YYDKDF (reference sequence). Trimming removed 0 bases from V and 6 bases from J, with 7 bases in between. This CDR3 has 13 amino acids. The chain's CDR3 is CATSRDPADTQYL. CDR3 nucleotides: TGTGCCACCAGCAGAGATCCTGCGGATACGCAGTATCTT.

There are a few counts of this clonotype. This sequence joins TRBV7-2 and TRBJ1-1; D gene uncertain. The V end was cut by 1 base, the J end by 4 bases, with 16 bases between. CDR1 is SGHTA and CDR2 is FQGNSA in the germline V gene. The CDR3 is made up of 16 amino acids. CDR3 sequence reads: CASSLVMAGGGTEAFF. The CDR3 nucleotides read TGTGCCAGCAGCTTAGTGATGGCCGGTGGAGGCACTGAAGCTTTCTTT.

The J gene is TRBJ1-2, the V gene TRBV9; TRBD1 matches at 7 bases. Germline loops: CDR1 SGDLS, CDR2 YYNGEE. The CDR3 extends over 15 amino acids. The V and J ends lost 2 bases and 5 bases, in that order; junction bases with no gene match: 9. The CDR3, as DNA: TGTGCCAGCAGCGTCGGGGACAGTTCGGGGTATGGCTACACCTTC. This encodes CASSVGDSSGYGYTF.

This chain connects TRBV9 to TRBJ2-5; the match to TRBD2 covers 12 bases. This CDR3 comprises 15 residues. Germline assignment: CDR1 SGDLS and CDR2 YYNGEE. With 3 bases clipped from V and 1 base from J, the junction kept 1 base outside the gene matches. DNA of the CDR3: TGTGCCAGCAGCGGGACTAGCGGGGCCCAAGAGACCCAGTACTTC. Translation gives CASSGTSGAQETQYF.

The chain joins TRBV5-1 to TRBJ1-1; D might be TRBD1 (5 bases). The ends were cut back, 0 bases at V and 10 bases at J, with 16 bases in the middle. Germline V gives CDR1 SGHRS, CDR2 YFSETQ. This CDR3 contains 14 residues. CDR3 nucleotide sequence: TGCGCCAGCAGCTTGGTCCCGGGGGAACTCGTAGCTTTCTTT. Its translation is CASSLVPGELVAFF.

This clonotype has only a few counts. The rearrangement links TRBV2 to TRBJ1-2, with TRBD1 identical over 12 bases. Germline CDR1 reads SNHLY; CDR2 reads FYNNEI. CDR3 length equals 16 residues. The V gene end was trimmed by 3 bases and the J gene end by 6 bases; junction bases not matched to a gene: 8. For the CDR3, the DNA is TGTGCCAGCAGTGACCCGGGGGACAGGGGGCCGGATGGCTACACCTTC. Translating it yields CASSDPGDRGPDGYTF.